This T cell receptor (beta chain) was sequenced in a study of breast tumors, draining lymph nodes, adjacent tissues. On this clonotype itself: Its antigen is still unknown. A read error is likely, as this CDR3 ends without the conserved phenylalanine or tryptophan. Because the CDR3's place on the DNA is in doubt, the DNA is left out and the CDR3 is given as listed by TCRdb.

Points from the study as a whole: Tumor repertoires ranked between lymph nodes and nontumor tissue in diversity, with V and J gene preferences. Luminal-like breast cancer showed significantly greater tumor-nontumor repertoire similarity than basal-like breast cancer did. That most tumor T cells come from lymph nodes remained unproven.

One entry per CDR3 protein, called by TCRdb with MiXCR from the multiplex PCR reads. The table lists more than 20,000 distinct CDR3 sequences, roughly 50% of them singletons. CDR1 and CDR2 (germline): SGHTA, FQGNSA. The CDR3 is made up of 12 amino acids, end residues included. The chain links TRBV7-2 to TRBJ2-7; TRBD2 was called by the table and not checked on the DNA. The sequence was obtained from a female donor with breast cancer. Some clones in this sample may be carry-over from other donors' samples. The sample was breast tumor tissue. CDR3 amino acids: CASSLSSQRKYY.